This TCR beta chain was profiled in a study of cytomegalovirus exposure and HLA in healthy donors. This CDR3 has 13 amino acids. With 5 bases removed from V and 3 bases from J, the gap between germline ends came to 9 bases. Germline V gene data show CDR1 as MNHEY and CDR2 as SVGAGI. The primer mix had 60 Vbeta and 13 Jbeta primers. TCRdb's copy holds only in-frame clones and misses some; the assay was immunoSEQ multiplex PCR. The table lists around 140,000 clones, 60% to 85% of them singletons, with roughly 7.3% in the top ten. The chain recombines TRBV6-5 with TRBJ2-3; D may be TRBD1 (5 bases). This TCR derives from a man aged 25 to 45 in good health and CMV-seronegative. Material for sequencing was PBMCs. The CDR3 sequence: CASSATVTDTQYF. The CDR3 bases are TGTGCCAGCAGTGCGACAGTTACAGATACGCAGTATTTT.